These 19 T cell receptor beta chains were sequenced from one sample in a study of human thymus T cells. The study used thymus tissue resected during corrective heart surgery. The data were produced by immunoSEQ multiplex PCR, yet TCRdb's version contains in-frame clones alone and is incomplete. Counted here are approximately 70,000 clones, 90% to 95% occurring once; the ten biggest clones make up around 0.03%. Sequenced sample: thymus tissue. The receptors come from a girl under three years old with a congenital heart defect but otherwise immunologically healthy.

The CDR3 protein is CASSEVYFMAGHTDTQYF. As DNA, the CDR3 is TGTGCCAGCAGTGAAGTTTATTTTATGGCGGGGCACACAGATACGCAGTATTTT. The V gene is TRBV2, the J gene TRBJ2-3; D possibly corresponds to TRBD2 (6 bases). Germline V gene sequence: CDR1 SNHLY, CDR2 FYNNEI. The V and J ends lost 1 base and 2 bases respectively, with 19 bases between them. The CDR3 length is 18 residues. The variable domain in full, with the rest retrieved from reference TRBV2 and TRBJ2-3, is EPEVTQTPSHQVTQMGQEVILRCVPISNHLYFYWYRQILGQKVEFLVSFYNNEISEKSEIFDDQFSVERPDGSNFTLKIRSTKLEDSAMYFCASSEVYFMAGHTDTQYFGPGTRLTVL.

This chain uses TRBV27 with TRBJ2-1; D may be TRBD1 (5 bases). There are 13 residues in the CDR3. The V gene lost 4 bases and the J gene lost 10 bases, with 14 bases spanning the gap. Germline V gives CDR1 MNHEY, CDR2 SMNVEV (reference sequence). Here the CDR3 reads CASSSSVRAEQFF. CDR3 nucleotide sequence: TGTGCCAGCAGTTCTTCTGTCAGGGCGGAGCAGTTCTTC.

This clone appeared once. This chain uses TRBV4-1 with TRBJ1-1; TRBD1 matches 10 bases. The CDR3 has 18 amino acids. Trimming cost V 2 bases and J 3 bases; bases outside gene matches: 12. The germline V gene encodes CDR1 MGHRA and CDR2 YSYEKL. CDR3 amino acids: CASSQRRTGGRGDTEAFF. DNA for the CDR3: TGCGCCAGCAGCCAAAGGCGGACAGGGGGAAGAGGGGACACTGAAGCTTTCTTT.

CDR3 protein: CASSLEREGSYGYTF. CDR3 coding DNA: TGTGCCAGCAGCTTAGAAAGGGAGGGTAGCTATGGCTACACCTTC. J is TRBJ1-2 and V is TRBV7-6; D unclear. Trimming removed 1 base at V and 4 bases at J, with 13 bases between. The CDR3 totals 15 residues. CDR1 and CDR2 from the germline V gene are SGHVS and FNYEAQ.

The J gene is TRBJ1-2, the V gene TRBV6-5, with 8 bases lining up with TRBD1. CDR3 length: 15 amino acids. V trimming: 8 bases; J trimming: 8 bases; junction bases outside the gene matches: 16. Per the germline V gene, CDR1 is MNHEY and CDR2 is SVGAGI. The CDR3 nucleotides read TGTGCCAGCGGACGGACAGGGAGGTTGTTGAACGGCTACACCTTC. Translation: CASGRTGRLLNGYTF.

This CDR3 reads CASSPGTLNTGELFF. The DNA of the CDR3 is TGTGCCAGCAGTCCCGGGACACTGAACACCGGGGAGCTGTTTTTT. This chain links TRBV28 with TRBJ2-2; D is perhaps TRBD1 (6 bases). CDR1 is MDHEN and CDR2 is SYDVKM in the germline V gene. V was cut by 5 bases and J by 1 base, with 11 bases left in between. CDR3 size: 15 residues.

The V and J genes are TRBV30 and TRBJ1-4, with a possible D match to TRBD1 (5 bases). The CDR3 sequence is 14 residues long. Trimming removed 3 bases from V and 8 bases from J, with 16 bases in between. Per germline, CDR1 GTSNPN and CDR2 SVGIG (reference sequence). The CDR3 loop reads CAWRGDGGSEKLFF. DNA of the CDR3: TGTGCCTGGAGGGGGGACGGAGGGTCGGAAAAACTGTTTTTT.

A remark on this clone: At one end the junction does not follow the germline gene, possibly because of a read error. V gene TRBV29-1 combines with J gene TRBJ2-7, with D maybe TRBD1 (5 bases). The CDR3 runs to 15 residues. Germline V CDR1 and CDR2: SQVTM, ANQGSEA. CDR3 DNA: TGCAGCGTCGAAATCGACAGTCTCAAAACCTACGAGCAGGACTTC. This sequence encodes CSVEIDSLKTYEQDF.

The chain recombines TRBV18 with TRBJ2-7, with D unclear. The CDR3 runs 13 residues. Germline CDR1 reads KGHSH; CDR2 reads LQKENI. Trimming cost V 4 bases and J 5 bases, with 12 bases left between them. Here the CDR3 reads CASSRQAEDEQYF. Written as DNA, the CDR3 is TGTGCCAGCTCACGCCAGGCTGAGGACGAGCAGTACTTC. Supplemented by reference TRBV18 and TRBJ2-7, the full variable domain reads NAGVMQNPRHLVRRRGQEARLRCSPMKGHSHVYWYRQLPEEGLKFMVYLQKENIIDESGMPKERFSAEFPKEGPSILRIQQVVRGDSAAYFCASSRQAEDEQYFGPGTRLTVT.

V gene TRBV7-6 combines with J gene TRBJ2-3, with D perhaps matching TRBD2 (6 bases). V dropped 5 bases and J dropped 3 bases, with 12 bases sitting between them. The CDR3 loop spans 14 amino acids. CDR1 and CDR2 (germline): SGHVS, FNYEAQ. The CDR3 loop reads CASSPWGGTDTQYF. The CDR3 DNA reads TGTGCCAGCAGCCCCTGGGGAGGAACAGATACGCAGTATTTT.

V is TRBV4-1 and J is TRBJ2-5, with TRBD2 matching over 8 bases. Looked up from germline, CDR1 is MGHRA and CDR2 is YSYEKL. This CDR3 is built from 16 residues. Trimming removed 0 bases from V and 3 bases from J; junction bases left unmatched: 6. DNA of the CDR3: TGCGCCAGCAGCCAAGATGATGGGACTAGTAAAGAGACCCAGTACTTC. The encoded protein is CASSQDDGTSKETQYF.

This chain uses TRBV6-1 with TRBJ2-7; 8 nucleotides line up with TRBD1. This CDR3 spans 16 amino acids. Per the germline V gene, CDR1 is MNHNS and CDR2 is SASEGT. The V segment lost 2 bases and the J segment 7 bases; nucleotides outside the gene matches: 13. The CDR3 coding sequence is TGTGCCAGCAGTGAACCGCAGGGGGCGGGCTTGAGGGAGCAGTACTTC. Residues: CASSEPQGAGLREQYF.

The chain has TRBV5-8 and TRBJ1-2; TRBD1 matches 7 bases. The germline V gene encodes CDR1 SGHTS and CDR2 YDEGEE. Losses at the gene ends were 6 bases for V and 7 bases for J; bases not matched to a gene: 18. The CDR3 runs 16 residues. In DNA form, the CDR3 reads TGTGCCAGCACCATCCCCCGGGACAGCCCGAGTAGTGGCTACACCTTC. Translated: CASTIPRDSPSSGYTF.

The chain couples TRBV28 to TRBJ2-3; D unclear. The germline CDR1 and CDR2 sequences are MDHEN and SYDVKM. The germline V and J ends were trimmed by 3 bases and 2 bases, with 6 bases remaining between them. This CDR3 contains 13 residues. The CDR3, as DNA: TGTGCCAGCAGTTTGGAGACCACAGATACGCAGTATTTT. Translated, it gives CASSLETTDTQYF.

The CDR3 reads CASSLAGQGVRGTEAFF. The CDR3 DNA reads as TGTGCCAGCAGTTTAGCAGGTCAAGGAGTTCGGGGCACTGAAGCTTTCTTT. The chain uses TRBV27 and TRBJ1-1; unclear D gene. The germline V and J ends were trimmed by 2 bases and 4 bases, with 20 bases remaining between them. This CDR3 has 17 residues. CDR1 MNHEY and CDR2 SMNVEV come from the germline V gene (reference sequence).

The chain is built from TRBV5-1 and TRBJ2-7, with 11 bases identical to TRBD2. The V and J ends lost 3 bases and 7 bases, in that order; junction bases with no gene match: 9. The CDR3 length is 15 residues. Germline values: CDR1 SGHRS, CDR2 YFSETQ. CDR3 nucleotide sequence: TGCGCCAGCAGCTACCTCCCTAGCGGGAGGCGGGAGCAGTACTTC. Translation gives CASSYLPSGRREQYF.

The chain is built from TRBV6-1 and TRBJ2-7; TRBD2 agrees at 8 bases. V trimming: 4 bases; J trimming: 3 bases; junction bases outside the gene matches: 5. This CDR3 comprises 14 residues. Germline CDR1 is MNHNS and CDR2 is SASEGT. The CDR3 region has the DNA TGTGCCAGCAGTGGGAGCGGGGGCCTCTACGAGCAGTACTTC. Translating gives CASSGSGGLYEQYF.

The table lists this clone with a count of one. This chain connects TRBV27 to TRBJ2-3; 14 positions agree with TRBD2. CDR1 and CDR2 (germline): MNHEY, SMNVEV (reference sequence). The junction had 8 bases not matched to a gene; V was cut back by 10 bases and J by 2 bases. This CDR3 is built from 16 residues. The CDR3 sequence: CATRGTSGRYTDTQYF. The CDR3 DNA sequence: TGTGCCACCCGGGGGACTAGCGGGAGATACACAGATACGCAGTATTTT.

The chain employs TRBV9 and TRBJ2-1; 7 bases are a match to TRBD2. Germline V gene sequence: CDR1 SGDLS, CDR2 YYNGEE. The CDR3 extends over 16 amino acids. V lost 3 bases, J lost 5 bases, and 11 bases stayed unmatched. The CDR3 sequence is CASSGRALAHNNEQFF. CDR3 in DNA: TGTGCCAGCAGCGGCAGGGCACTAGCGCATAACAATGAGCAGTTCTTC.